Given below is one T cell receptor (beta chain) in context. As yet, its antigen is unknown. With 4 bases removed from V and 0 bases from J, the gap between germline ends came to 14 bases. Germline V gene sequence: CDR1 SGDLS, CDR2 YYNGEE. The CDR3 consists of 17 residues. This specimen belongs to a study of cytomegalovirus exposure and HLA in healthy donors. Whole-study results and caveats: Cytomegalovirus association was assigned to about 150 TCR beta chains.

The primer mix had 60 Vbeta and 13 Jbeta primers. The assay was immunoSEQ multiplex PCR, and TCRdb's table has in-frame clones only and misses some. The sample gives under 150,000 clones, 75% to 80% of which show up once; 5.5% to 7% is in the top ten. The donors, nominally healthy at sampling, likely had unrecorded immune exposures. This sequence joins TRBV9 and TRBJ2-6; D is uncertain. This clonotype originated in a woman between 40 and 55 years old in good health and CMV-seropositive. The sequenced material came from PBMCs. The CDR3 DNA reads TGTGCCAGCAGCCTACGAGGCTCGGGCTCTGGGGCCAACGTCCTGACTTTC. This sequence encodes CASSLRGSGSGANVLTF.